What follows are 9 T cell receptor beta chains derived from one specimen sequenced in a study of blood T cells in healthy people across ages. A second PCR of about 7 to 12 cycles used a sample-barcoded 5' primer and a J-beta primer mix. TCRdb called the 5' RACE reads again in MiXCR, with one record for every CDR3 protein. The data contain hundreds of thousands of distinct CDR3 sequences, under 30% of them seen just once; the ten biggest clones take up approximately 14%. Input material: blood. These receptors were obtained from a woman of 80 years or more in good health.

The table lists this clonotype with a few counts. The V and J genes are TRBV18 and TRBJ2-5; a possible D gene is TRBD2 (5 bases). The CDR3 runs 14 residues. V was cut by 0 bases and J by 9 bases, with 14 bases left in between. Germline V gene data show CDR1 as KGHSH and CDR2 as LQKENI. DNA for the CDR3: TGTGCCAGCTCACCACCGGGCAGCCCGAGGGCCCAGTACTTC. Translating it yields CASSPPGSPRAQYF. The variable domain in full, completed from reference TRBV18 and TRBJ2-5, reads NAGVMQNPRHLVRRRGQEARLRCSPMKGHSHVYWYRQLPEEGLKFMVYLQKENIIDESGMPKERFSAEFPKEGPSILRIQQVVRGDSAAYFCASSPPGSPRAQYFGPGTRLLVL.

The chain couples TRBV29-1 to TRBJ2-4; TRBD1 agrees at 8 bases. Gene TRBJ2-7 matches the end of the DNA better, so the J call may be wrong. The V gene's germline CDR1 is SQVTM and CDR2 ANQGSEA. The CDR3 spans 13 residues. Here the CDR3 reads CSVEVDRGYEQYF. The DNA for the CDR3 is TGCAGCGTTGAGGTCGACAGGGGCTACGAGCAGTACTTC.

This clonotype was observed at least ten times. V usage is TRBV6-2 or TRBV6-3 and J usage is TRBJ2-5; D unclear. Trimming cost V 6 bases and J 4 bases, with 15 bases left between them. The germline CDR1 and CDR2 sequences are MNHEY and SVGEGT. This CDR3 has 14 residues. The CDR3 DNA follows: TGTGCCAGCAGATGGGATCGGATGCGAGAGACCCAGTACTTC. Its translation: CASRWDRMRETQYF.

The rearrangement joins TRBV4-2 to TRBJ2-3, with a weak D call TRBD1 (7 bases). V was pared by 1 base and J by 1 base, with 21 bases between. Germline V gene lookup returns CDR1 LGHNA and CDR2 YNFKEQ. CDR3 length: 19 amino acids. DNA for the CDR3: TGTGCCAGCAGCCAAGCACTGCCAGGGGGAGGTGGAGGCACAGATACGCAGTATTTT. The encoded protein is CASSQALPGGGGGTDTQYF.

The genes are TRBV6-2 or TRBV6-3 and TRBJ2-5; 7 bases are shared with TRBD1. The assigned J gene may be wrong: the sequence end matches TRBJ2-4 better. The CDR3 runs to 13 residues. Germline values: CDR1 MNHEY, CDR2 SVGEGT. CDR3: CAILDRLNDIQYF. The DNA of the CDR3 is TGTGCCATCCTGGACAGGCTTAACGACATTCAGTACTTC.

This clonotype was observed at least ten times. The chain combines TRBV6-2 or TRBV6-3 with TRBJ2-4, with 10 bases aligning to TRBD1. J gave up 7 bases and V 2 bases, and 5 bases lay outside the gene matches. The CDR3 is made up of 15 amino acids. From germline, CDR1 is MNHEY and CDR2 SVGEGT. The CDR3 here is CASSYPGTGANIQYF. The DNA for the CDR3 is TGTGCCAGCAGTTACCCTGGGACAGGGGCGAACATTCAGTACTTC.

V and J are TRBV27 and TRBJ2-2; possible D gene TRBD2, 6 bases. Germline V lookup: CDR1 MNHEY, CDR2 SMNVEV (reference sequence). This CDR3 is built from 15 residues. V was shortened by 6 bases and J by 6 bases, with 17 bases between the two germline ends. CDR3 in DNA: TGTGCCAGCAGCCCATGGGAGGAAGGATCCGGGGAGCTGTTTTTT. Translating it yields CASSPWEEGSGELFF.

This clonotype was seen at least ten times. J is TRBJ1-6 and V is TRBV12-3 or TRBV12-4, with 9 bases identical to TRBD1. This CDR3 is built from 14 residues. V lost 5 bases and J lost 7; bases outside the gene matches: 3. CDR3 bases: TGTGCCAGCAGTCGGGGGACAGGGAATTCACCCCTCCACTTT. This encodes CASSRGTGNSPLHF.

This clonotype came up many times. The chain links TRBV7-3 to TRBJ2-3; D unclear. V lost 2 bases and J 0 bases, leaving 6 bases between the germline ends. The CDR3 is 14 amino acids. The germline V gene encodes CDR1 SGHTA and CDR2 FQGTGA. This CDR3 is CASSLSVSTDTQYF. The CDR3 DNA reads as TGTGCCAGCAGCTTATCGGTCAGCACAGATACGCAGTATTTT.